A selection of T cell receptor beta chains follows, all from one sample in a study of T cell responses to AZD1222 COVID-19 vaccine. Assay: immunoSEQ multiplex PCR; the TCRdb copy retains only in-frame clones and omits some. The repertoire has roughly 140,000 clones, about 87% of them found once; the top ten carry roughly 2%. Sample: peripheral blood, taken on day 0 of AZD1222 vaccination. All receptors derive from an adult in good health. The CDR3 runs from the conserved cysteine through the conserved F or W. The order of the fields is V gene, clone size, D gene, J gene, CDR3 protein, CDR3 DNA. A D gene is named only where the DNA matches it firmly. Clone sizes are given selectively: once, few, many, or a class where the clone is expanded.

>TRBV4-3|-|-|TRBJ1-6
CASSQGGQYNSPLHF
TGCGCCAGCAGCCAAGGGGGACAATATAATTCACCCCTCCACTTT
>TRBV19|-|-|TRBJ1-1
CASSMFNTEAFF
TGTGCCAGTAGTATGTTTAACACTGAAGCTTTCTTT
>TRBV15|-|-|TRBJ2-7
CATSRDLIYEQYF
TGTGCCACCAGCAGAGATCTTATTTACGAGCAGTACTTC
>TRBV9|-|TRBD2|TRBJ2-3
CASSVGTSSSDTQYF
TGTGCCAGCAGCGTTGGGACTAGTAGCTCAGATACGCAGTATTTT
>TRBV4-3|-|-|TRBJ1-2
CASSQEERGNYGYTF
TGCGCCAGCAGCCAAGAGGAACGGGGAAACTATGGCTACACCTTC
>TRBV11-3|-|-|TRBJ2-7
CASSEDGNLGEQYF
TGTGCCAGCAGCGAGGACGGGAACCTGGGCGAGCAGTACTTC
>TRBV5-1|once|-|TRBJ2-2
CASSRANTGELFF
TGCGCCAGCAGTAGGGCGAACACCGGGGAGCTGTTTTTT
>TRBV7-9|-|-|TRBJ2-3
CASSSFRDTQYF
TGTGCCAGCAGCTCGTTCCGTGATACGCAGTATTTT
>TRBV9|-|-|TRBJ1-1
CASSANRLTRGHTEAFF
TGTGCCAGCAGCGCTAATCGGCTCACAAGGGGCCACACTGAAGCTTTCTTT
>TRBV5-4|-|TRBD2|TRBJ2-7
CASSRKLAGADEQYF
TGTGCCAGCAGCCGAAAACTAGCGGGAGCCGACGAGCAGTACTTC
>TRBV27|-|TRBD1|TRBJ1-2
CASSLTGLRGYTF
TGTGCCAGCAGTTTGACAGGGCTGCGCGGCTACACCTTC
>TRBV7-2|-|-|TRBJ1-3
CASSIGQGNTIYF
TGTGCCAGCAGCATCGGACAGGGAAACACCATATATTTT
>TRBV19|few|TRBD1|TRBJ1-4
CASNLLGTGEKLFF
TGTGCCAGTAATCTCCTGGGGACAGGCGAAAAACTGTTTTTT
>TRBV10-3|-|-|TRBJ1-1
CAISATPDTEAFF
TGTGCCATCAGTGCCACACCAGACACTGAAGCTTTCTTT
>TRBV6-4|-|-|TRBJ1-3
CARSPHGGLQSGNTIYF
TGTGCCAGAAGCCCGCATGGAGGGCTACAATCTGGAAACACCATATATTTT
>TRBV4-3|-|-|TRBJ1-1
CASSHGRQNTEAFF
TGCGCCAGCAGCCATGGACGGCAGAACACTGAAGCTTTCTTT
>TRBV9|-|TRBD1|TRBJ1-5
CASSGGQGVQPQHF
TGTGCCAGCAGCGGCGGCCAGGGGGTGCAGCCCCAGCATTTT
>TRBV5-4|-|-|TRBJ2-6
CASSFVGAGANVLTF
TGTGCCAGCAGCTTTGTCGGGGCCGGGGCCAACGTCCTGACTTTC
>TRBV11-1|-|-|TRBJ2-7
CASSLLSTVEQYF
TGTGCCAGCAGCTTACTTAGCACGGTCGAGCAGTACTTC
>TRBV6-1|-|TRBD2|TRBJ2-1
CASSERVAGTRVSYNEQFF
TGTGCCAGCAGTGAACGGGTAGCGGGAACTAGGGTCTCCTACAATGAGCAGTTCTTC
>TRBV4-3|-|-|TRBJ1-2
CASSQDTIGNYGYTF
TGCGCCAGCAGCCAAGATACCATAGGGAACTATGGCTACACCTTC
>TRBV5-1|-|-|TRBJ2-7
CASRFSSAPSYEQYF
TGCGCCAGCAGGTTTTCTAGCGCACCTTCCTACGAGCAGTACTTC
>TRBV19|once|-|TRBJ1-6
CATRLNSYNSPLHF
TGTGCCACCCGACTGAACTCCTATAATTCACCCCTCCACTTT
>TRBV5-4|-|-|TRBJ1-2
CASSSGDTGYTF
TGTGCCAGCAGCTCCGGGGACACTGGCTACACCTTC
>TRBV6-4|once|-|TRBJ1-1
CASSVFRGTEAFF
TGTGCCAGCAGTGTATTCAGGGGCACTGAAGCTTTCTTT
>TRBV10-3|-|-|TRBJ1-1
CAISQSLSDTEAFF
TGTGCCATCAGTCAGAGCCTGTCGGACACTGAAGCTTTCTTT
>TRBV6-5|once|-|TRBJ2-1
CASSYWPGEQFF
TGTGCCAGCAGTTACTGGCCGGGGGAGCAGTTCTTC
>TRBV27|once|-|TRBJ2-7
CASSFSGQSYEQYF
TGTGCCAGCAGTTTCTCCGGACAGTCCTACGAGCAGTACTTC
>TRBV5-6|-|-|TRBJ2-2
CASSFGEGSTGELFF
TGTGCCAGCAGCTTCGGCGAGGGGAGCACCGGGGAGCTGTTTTTT
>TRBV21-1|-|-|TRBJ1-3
CASSKSRKGEDSAVNTIYF
TGTGCCAGCAGCAAAAGCCGAAAGGGAGAGGACAGCGCGGTTAACACCATATATTTT
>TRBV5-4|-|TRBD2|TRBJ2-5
CASSSGGRAEETQYF
TGTGCCAGCAGCTCCGGCGGGAGGGCCGAGGAGACCCAGTACTTC
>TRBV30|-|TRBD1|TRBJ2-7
CAWSSRQGSEQYF
TGTGCCTGGAGTTCGCGACAGGGTTCCGAGCAGTACTTC
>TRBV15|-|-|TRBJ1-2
CATSRDRGRYGYTF
TGTGCCACCAGCAGAGACAGGGGAAGATATGGCTACACCTTC
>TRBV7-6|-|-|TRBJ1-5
CASSFGDSNQPQHF
TGTGCCAGCAGCTTCGGAGATAGCAATCAGCCCCAGCATTTT
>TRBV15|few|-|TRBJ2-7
CATSRGGNSYEQYF
TGTGCCACCAGCAGAGGCGGAAATAGCTACGAGCAGTACTTC
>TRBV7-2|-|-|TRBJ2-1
CASSLTWSGINEQFF
TGTGCCAGCAGCTTAACTTGGTCCGGAATCAATGAGCAGTTCTTC
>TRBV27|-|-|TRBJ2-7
CASSLYQGRHEYF
TGTGCCAGCAGTTTATACCAGGGACGGCACGAGTACTTC
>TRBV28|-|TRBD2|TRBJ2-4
CASSLGASGSTSYF
TGTGCCAGCAGTTTGGGGGCTAGCGGGAGTACGTCGTACTTC
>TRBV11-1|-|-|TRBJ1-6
CASTTGTRDPLHF
TGTGCCAGCACCACCGGGACAAGGGACCCCCTCCACTTT
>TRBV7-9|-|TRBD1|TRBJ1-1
CASQGGTEAFF
TGTGCCAGTCAGGGGGGCACTGAAGCTTTCTTT
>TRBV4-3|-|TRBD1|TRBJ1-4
CASSQGTGGKGEKLFF
TGCGCCAGCAGCCAAGGGACAGGGGGCAAAGGTGAAAAACTGTTTTTT
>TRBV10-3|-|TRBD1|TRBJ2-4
CATGTGYIQYF
TGTGCCACCGGGACAGGGTACATTCAGTACTTC
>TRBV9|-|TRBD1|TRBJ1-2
CASSGRGLYTF
TGTGCCAGCAGCGGCAGGGGGCTCTACACCTTC
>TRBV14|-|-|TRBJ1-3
CASSPSSGNTIYF
TGTGCCAGCAGCCCGTCATCTGGAAACACCATATATTTT
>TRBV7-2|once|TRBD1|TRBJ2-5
CASSLSTGGGDETQYF
TGTGCCAGCAGCTTATCGACAGGGGGCGGTGATGAGACCCAGTACTTC
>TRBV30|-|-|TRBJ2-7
CAWSGNARSAYEQYF
TGTGCCTGGAGTGGGAATGCGCGGTCTGCCTACGAGCAGTACTTC
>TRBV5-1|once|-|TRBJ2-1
CASSLTDEQFF
TGCGCCAGCAGCCTCACAGATGAGCAGTTCTTC